This TCR beta chain was recovered during a study of cytomegalovirus exposure and HLA in healthy donors. Study findings and constraints: Further analysis was carried out later, and it showed several of the most significant clusters appearing linked to common viral pathogens. Previous analysis showed most TCR beta V segments were productive about 87% or about 30% of the time.

Per the germline V gene, CDR1 is MNHNS and CDR2 is SASEGT. The CDR3 is made up of 13 amino acids. Deletions cut 1 base from V and 4 bases from J, with 5 bases between. Vbeta (60) and Jbeta (13) primers were used in the PCR. Sequencing used immunoSEQ multiplex PCR; TCRdb keeps in-frame clones, though not all of them. The sample yields some 130,000 clones, around 77% seen once. With regard to this clone: Its specificity is unknown.

Material for sequencing was PBMCs. The sequence was collected from a man aged 25-45 years in good health and CMV-seronegative. The chain links TRBV6-1 to TRBJ2-1; no firm D call. The CDR3 region has the DNA TGTGCCAGCAGTGAAGGGCAGTACAATGAGCAGTTCTTC. Residues: CASSEGQYNEQFF.